This T cell receptor (beta chain) originates from a study of beta chain features in type 1 diabetes. Study results and limitations: Diminished insertions and augmented deletions at VDJ junctions characterized type 1 diabetes patients. The analysis here could not establish whether HLA type shapes TCRB rearrangement.

The authors reverse transcribed all of the isolated RNA, so sequencing captured expressed TCRB transcripts. Assay used: immunoSEQ multiplex PCR; TCRdb lists only in-frame clones, some missing. The repertoire holds more than 300,000 clones, roughly 15% seen once, with about 0.018% in the top ten. Heparinised blood was drawn once per donor, averaging roughly 120 mL. CD4+ naive, central memory, regulatory and stem cell-like memory subsets were isolated by sorting on CD45RO/CCR7/CD25/CD127/CD95/CD27. CDR3 size: 18 residues. V shed 3 bases and J 3 bases; nucleotides not matched to a gene: 16. The V gene's germline CDR1 is SGHDN and CDR2 FVKESK. This clone was counted only a few times. Its target is unknown.

What was sequenced was naive CD4+ T cells from blood. The TCR comes from a woman aged 18-29 years in good health. The J gene is TRBJ1-2, the V gene TRBV14, with TRBD1 identical over 7 bases. The CDR3, as DNA: TGTGCCAGCAGCCAGTCCCTACGACAGGGAATGTTTGACTATGGCTACACCTTC. Encoded protein: CASSQSLRQGMFDYGYTF.